The present T cell receptor (beta chain) was sequenced within a study of blood T cell repertoires in COVID-19. The wider study: Sources were T cells, B-cell-depleted T cells, or PBMCs; the material itself was cDNA or gDNA.

The V end lost 4 bases, the J end lost 9 bases, and 14 bases lay between the germline ends. The CDR3 has 12 amino acids. CDR1 is SGHNT, CDR2 YYREEE, per germline (reference sequence). In this sample, this clone turned up once. Per the authors' pipeline: Amplified reference gene primers provided the basis for estimating nucleated cell counts. Sequencing used immunoSEQ multiplex PCR; TCRdb keeps in-frame clones, though not all of them. The DNA gave D and trimming, while V, J and clone size come from that table. The repertoire holds some 75,000 clones, with 70% to 90% as singletons. Input material: peripheral blood. The receptor was isolated from a man aged 65-85 years with active or convalescent COVID-19. The V gene is TRBV5-4, the J gene TRBJ2-7; TRBD2 might be the D (5 bases). The CDR3 sequence: CASSQDFIGQYF. CDR3 in DNA: TGTGCCAGCAGCCAGGACTTTATAGGGCAGTACTTC.